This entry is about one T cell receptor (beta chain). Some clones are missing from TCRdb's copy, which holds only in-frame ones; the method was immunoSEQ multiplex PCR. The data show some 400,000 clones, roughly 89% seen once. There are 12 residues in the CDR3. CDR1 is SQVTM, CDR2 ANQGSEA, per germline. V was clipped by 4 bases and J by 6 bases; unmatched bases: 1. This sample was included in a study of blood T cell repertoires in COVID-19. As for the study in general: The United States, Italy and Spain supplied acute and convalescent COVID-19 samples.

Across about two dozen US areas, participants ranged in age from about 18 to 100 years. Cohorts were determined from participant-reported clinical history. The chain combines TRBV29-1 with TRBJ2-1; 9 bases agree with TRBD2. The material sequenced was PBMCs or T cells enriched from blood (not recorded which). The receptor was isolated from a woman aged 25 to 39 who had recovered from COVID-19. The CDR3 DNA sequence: TGCAGCGTTGGGCGGGGGGGCAATGAGCAGTTCTTC. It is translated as CSVGRGGNEQFF.